Listed below are T cell receptor beta chains from one sample, sequenced in a study of blood T cell repertoires in COVID-19. TCRdb keeps only in-frame clones here, not all; method: immunoSEQ multiplex PCR. The top ten clones hold around 10% of a sample with about 330,000 clones, roughly 86% of them seen once. The specimen sequenced was peripheral blood. The receptors derive from a man aged 25 to 45 with COVID-19, enrolled during active disease. CDR3s include the opening cysteine and the closing phenylalanine or tryptophan. Fields, in order: J gene, V gene, CDR3 protein.

TRBJ2-3,TRBV5-8,CASSLAVWTDTDTQYF
TRBJ2-3,TRBV28,CASSFPTYARSNTDTQYF
TRBJ1-2,TRBV7-3,CASSQGQGGGYTF
TRBJ2-3,TRBV27,CASSRPWDPGLAGDVTQYF
TRBJ1-3,TRBV18,CASSQGGSGNTIYF
TRBJ2-3,TRBV6-2/TRBV6-3,CASSYQDLQRADTQYF
TRBJ2-1,TRBV5-5,CASSLTGGNEQFF
TRBJ2-7,TRBV30,CAWSRDLPLYEQYF
TRBJ1-5,TRBV7-9,CASSPINQPQHF
TRBJ2-7,TRBV7-9,CAVGTSASEGQYF
TRBJ2-1,TRBV9,CASSTQGGQSGEQFF
TRBJ2-1,TRBV5-1,CASSLVSGDYNEQFF
TRBJ2-1,TRBV7-2,CASRQSGSSYNEQFF
TRBJ1-1,TRBV5-1,CASSLDGRVSTEAFF
TRBJ2-3,TRBV4-2,CASSRETDTQYF
TRBJ1-1,TRBV3-1/TRBV3-2,CASSRGGEKTEAFF
TRBJ2-1,TRBV27,CASSLFLQGGYNEQFF
TRBJ1-2,TRBV5-5,CASSLRDTLLNGYTF
TRBJ2-5,TRBV7-6,CASSSVIAGGGETQYF
TRBJ1-3,TRBV3-1/TRBV3-2,CASSQGGGVRNTIYF
TRBJ2-7,TRBV9,CASSVAAGYEQYF
TRBJ2-7,TRBV5-1,CASSLFPHGQSSYEQYF
TRBJ2-5,TRBV5-4,CASSLEQRETQYF
TRBJ1-6,TRBV4-3,CASSQDQGFNSPLHF
TRBJ2-1,TRBV12-3/TRBV12-4,CASSFLSRGEQFF
TRBJ1-5,TRBV6-5,CASRLTGTGNQPQHF
TRBJ1-6,TRBV7-8,CASSQDDRSSPLHF
TRBJ2-1,TRBV7-3,CASSIYGTSGSDEQFF
TRBJ2-3,TRBV5-1,CASSDLVADTQYF
TRBJ2-7,TRBV10-3,CAISDRGAYDEQYF
TRBJ1-1,TRBV19,CASSMPGGLEAFF
TRBJ2-6,TRBV3-1/TRBV3-2,CASSQDMRLRGGANVLTF
TRBJ2-2,TRBV4-1,CASSPGVLAGGPNTGELFF